The 22 T cell receptor beta chains below were found in one sample sequenced in a study of shared clonotypes between healthy human individuals. The repertoire was sequenced with immunoSEQ multiplex PCR; TCRdb's copy has only in-frame clones and lacks some. The table records about 2.1 million clones, approximately 94% of them present only once. Positively selected for CCR7, the CD45RO-negative cells used as naive CD8 cells excluded terminally differentiated effector memory CD45RA+ cells. The sequenced material came from naive CD8+ T cells from PBMCs. These receptors originate from a young man in good health. Some clones in this sample may be carry-over from other donors' samples.

This chain uses TRBV9 with TRBJ2-7, with D perhaps TRBD1 (7 bases). In germline, CDR1 is SGDLS, CDR2 YYNGEE. The germline V and J ends were trimmed by 3 bases and 2 bases, with 18 bases remaining between them. CDR3 length: 16 residues. CDR3 coding DNA: TGTGCCAGCAGCGGGGGGGACAGCCTTACCGCCTACGAGCAGTACTTC. Translated, it gives CASSGGDSLTAYEQYF.

The CDR3 DNA follows: TGTGCCAGCAGCCCCTACCGTAACACCGGGGAGCTGTTTTTT. This sequence encodes CASSPYRNTGELFF. The chain links TRBV7-2 to TRBJ2-2; D not certain. The length of the CDR3 is 14 residues. V gave up 5 bases and J gave up 2 bases, with 9 bases separating them. Germline V gene data show CDR1 as SGHTA and CDR2 as FQGNSA.

CDR3 bases: TGTGCCAGCAGGGGTCAGATGCAGAATGAGCAGTTCTTC. Its protein is CASRGQMQNEQFF. The V call is TRBV27, the J call TRBJ2-1; no definite D call. V shed 6 bases and J shed 7 bases, with 13 bases lying between them. The CDR3 extends over 13 amino acids. CDR1 is MNHEY and CDR2 is SMNVEV in the germline V gene (reference sequence).

This clone was seen just once. The chain is built from TRBV9 and TRBJ2-5; D possibly matches TRBD1 or TRBD2 (5 bases each). The germline gives CDR1 SGDLS, CDR2 YYNGEE. V lost 4 bases and J 4 bases, leaving 14 bases between the germline ends. The length of the CDR3 is 14 residues. CDR3: CASSLGTSGETQYF. The CDR3 nucleotides read TGTGCCAGCAGCTTAGGGACGTCGGGAGAGACCCAGTACTTC.

This clone was counted between two and nine times. The chain combines TRBV27 with TRBJ1-1; weak D call: TRBD1 (6 bases). The V gene's germline CDR1 is MNHEY and CDR2 SMNVEV (reference sequence). The CDR3 extends over 10 amino acids. The germline V and J ends were trimmed by 8 bases and 11 bases, with 12 bases remaining between them. Here the CDR3 reads CASGEGEAFF. DNA of the CDR3: TGTGCCAGCGGAGAGGGGGAGGCTTTCTTT.

The rearrangement joins TRBV7-9 to TRBJ2-5; D perhaps matches TRBD1 (5 bases). Germline CDR1 reads SEHNR; CDR2 reads FQNEAQ (reference sequence). V was trimmed by 5 bases and J by 2 bases, leaving 15 bases between them. CDR3 length: 15 amino acids. The CDR3 sequence is CASSSEWGLQETQYF. For the CDR3, the DNA is TGTGCCAGCAGCAGCGAGTGGGGCCTTCAAGAGACCCAGTACTTC.

The chain combines TRBV9 with TRBJ2-2; 10 positions match TRBD2. V shed 1 base and J 4 bases; nucleotides not matched to a gene: 1. This CDR3 has 15 amino acids. From germline, CDR1 is SGDLS and CDR2 YYNGEE. CDR3 sequence: CASSVLAGVTGELFF. The CDR3, as DNA: TGTGCCAGCAGCGTACTAGCGGGGGTCACCGGGGAGCTGTTTTTT. The whole variable domain, remainder taken from reference TRBV9 and TRBJ2-2, is DSGVTQTPKHLITATGQRVTLRCSPRSGDLSVYWYQQSLDQGLQFLIQYYNGEERAKGNILERFSAQQFPDLHSELNLSSLELGDSALYFCASSVLAGVTGELFFGEGSRLTVL.

The rearrangement links TRBV9 to TRBJ1-2; D ambiguous. The CDR3 contains 13 residues. V was clipped by 3 bases and J by 6 bases, with 12 bases between them. Germline V gene sequence: CDR1 SGDLS, CDR2 YYNGEE. The CDR3 nucleotides read TGTGCCAGCAGCGGGGTGATCACGGATGGCTACACCTTC. It is translated as CASSGVITDGYTF.

V usage is TRBV29-1 and J usage is TRBJ2-3, with D possibly matching TRBD2 (5 bases). Germline V gene lookup returns CDR1 SQVTM and CDR2 ANQGSEA. The V gene lost 3 bases and the J gene lost 6 bases, with 7 bases spanning the gap. The CDR3 sequence is 11 residues long. CDR3 loop: CSVDREDTQYF. CDR3 sequence (DNA): TGCAGCGTTGATAGGGAGGATACGCAGTATTTT.

This chain connects TRBV27 to TRBJ1-2; 8 bases line up with TRBD1. V trimming: 5 bases; J trimming: 8 bases; junction bases outside the gene matches: 10. The CDR3 has 14 residues. CDR1 and CDR2 (germline): MNHEY, SMNVEV (reference sequence). The CDR3 protein is CASSLQGAGVGYTF. The CDR3 nucleotides are TGTGCCAGCAGTCTTCAGGGGGCGGGTGTCGGCTACACCTTC.

This rearrangement joins TRBV6-5 to TRBJ2-5; TRBD1 matches 7 bases. The V and J ends lost 5 bases and 2 bases, in that order; junction bases with no gene match: 5. This CDR3 is built from 14 residues. From germline, CDR1 is MNHEY and CDR2 SVGAGI. CDR3 residues: CASSLQQGQETQYF. CDR3 coding DNA: TGTGCCAGCAGTCTGCAACAGGGGCAAGAGACCCAGTACTTC.

The chain recombines TRBV11-2 with TRBJ1-1, with D tentatively TRBD1 (5 bases). V lost 2 bases to trimming and J lost 1 base, with 17 bases between them. This CDR3 is built from 17 residues. Germline loops: CDR1 SGHAT, CDR2 FQNNGV. Here the CDR3 DNA reads TGTGCCAGCAGCTTATTCCCCCGCGGGGGATCGAACACTGAAGCTTTCTTT. This gives the protein CASSLFPRGGSNTEAFF.

In this sample, this clone turned up once. The chain links TRBV19 to TRBJ1-5; 7 bases align to TRBD1. Germline values: CDR1 LNHDA, CDR2 SQIVND (reference sequence). The ends lost 4 bases at V and 2 bases at J; junction bases unmatched: 14. The CDR3 spans 18 residues. In DNA, the CDR3 is TGTGCCAGTAGTAGGGATAGTCGGGACAGAGCTGGCAATCAGCCCCAGCATTTT. It codes for CASSRDSRDRAGNQPQHF. Full variable domain (missing parts from reference TRBV19 and TRBJ1-5): DGGITQSPKYLFRKEGQNVTLSCEQNLNHDAMYWYRQDPGQGLRLIYYSQIVNDFQKGDIAEGYSVSREKKESFPLTVTSAQKNPTAFYLCASSRDSRDRAGNQPQHFGDGTRLSIL.

The rearrangement uses TRBV18 and TRBJ1-1, with D uncertain. This CDR3 is built from 15 residues. The germline V gene has CDR1 KGHSH and CDR2 LQKENI. V was pared by 2 bases and J by 6 bases, with 16 bases between. DNA of the CDR3: TGTGCCAGCTCACCAGGGCCGGTTTGGTCTTCTGAAGCTTTCTTT. Amino acid sequence: CASSPGPVWSSEAFF.

This clone has a single count. This rearrangement joins TRBV28 to TRBJ1-5, with D tentatively TRBD1 (5 bases). V was clipped by 2 bases and J by 0 bases, with 14 bases between them. The CDR3 covers 17 residues. Looked up from germline, CDR1 is MDHEN and CDR2 is SYDVKM. The CDR3 reads CASSLGPGRVSNQPQHF. The CDR3 bases are TGTGCCAGCAGTTTAGGCCCCGGCAGGGTTAGCAATCAGCCCCAGCATTTT.

This sequence joins TRBV27 and TRBJ2-7; possibly TRBD1 or TRBD2 for D (5 bases each). This CDR3 is built from 17 residues. Germline CDR1 MNHEY, CDR2 SMNVEV (reference sequence). Deletions cut 4 bases from V and 2 bases from J, with 21 bases between. The CDR3 loop is CASSSRRDEANPYEQYF. Written as DNA, the CDR3 is TGTGCCAGCAGTTCCCGACGGGACGAAGCTAATCCCTACGAGCAGTACTTC.

The chain has TRBV4-1 and TRBJ2-7; D is possibly TRBD1 or TRBD2 (5 bases each). Germline V gives CDR1 MGHRA, CDR2 YSYEKL. Trimming removed 1 base from V and 5 bases from J, with 9 bases in between. This CDR3 is 13 amino acids long. CDR3 DNA: TGCGCCAGCAGCCAAGCTGAGGGGAACGAGCAGTACTTC. This sequence encodes CASSQAEGNEQYF.

In this sample, this clone turned up once. This chain joins TRBV5-6 and TRBJ2-3, with D tentatively TRBD1 or TRBD2 (6 bases each). Trimming pared 4 bases from V and 4 bases from J, leaving 19 bases between. The germline V gene encodes CDR1 SGHDT and CDR2 YYEEEE. The CDR3 extends over 16 amino acids. CDR3 DNA sequence: TGTGCCAGCAGCCCGAGAGGGGGATGGAGGGCAGATACGCAGTATTTT. Translated, it gives CASSPRGGWRADTQYF. The whole variable domain, filled in from reference TRBV5-6 and TRBJ2-3, reads DAGVTQSPTHLIKTRGQQVTLRCSPKSGHDTVSWYQQALGQGPQFIFQYYEEEERQRGNFPDRFSGHQFPNYSSELNVNALLLGDSALYLCASSPRGGWRADTQYFGPGTRLTVL.

The J gene is TRBJ1-1, the V gene TRBV6-5; D possibly corresponds to TRBD1 (6 bases). V was clipped by 0 bases and J by 4 bases, with 12 bases between them. The CDR3 runs 15 residues. In germline, CDR1 is MNHEY, CDR2 SVGAGI. The CDR3 DNA reads as TGTGCCAGCAGTTACTCCGGGGGCGCGCGCACTGAAGCTTTCTTT. The encoded protein is CASSYSGGARTEAFF.

Regarding this clone: The sample has other DNA sequences that encode this CDR3 too. The J gene is TRBJ2-7, the V gene TRBV11-2; the D is unclear. The length of the CDR3 is 12 residues. Trimming took 5 bases from V and 2 from J, leaving 7 bases between them. Germline V gene data show CDR1 as SGHAT and CDR2 as FQNNGV. The CDR3 loop reads CASSPRTYEQYF. The CDR3 nucleotides are TGTGCCAGCAGCCCCCGGACCTACGAGCAGTACTTC.

This clone came up a few times. V usage is TRBV10-1 and J usage is TRBJ1-5; no reliable D call. This CDR3 is 14 amino acids long. The V gene lost 4 bases and the J gene lost 3 bases, with 10 bases spanning the gap. Germline CDR1 is WNHNN and CDR2 is SYGVQD (reference sequence). The CDR3 sequence: CASSAGGYNQPQHF. DNA of the CDR3: TGCGCCAGCAGTGCGGGCGGTTACAATCAGCCCCAGCATTTT.

A note on this clone: At the DNA level, this CDR3 is encoded by other sequences in the same sample as well. The chain is built from TRBV9 and TRBJ1-2; D uncertain. The CDR3 is 10 residues long. The V end was cut by 4 bases, the J end by 8 bases, with 6 bases between. The V gene's germline CDR1 is SGDLS and CDR2 YYNGEE. The CDR3: CASSSVGYTF. DNA of the CDR3: TGTGCCAGCAGCTCAGTAGGCTACACCTTC.